Sequencing of this T cell receptor beta chain was carried out in a study of CD8 T cells in ankylosing spondylitis. Using quantitative 5'-RACE with molecular barcodes, the authors made TCR beta libraries. MiXCR, run by TCRdb on the 5' RACE reads, gives a single entry per CDR3 protein. The table includes 150,000 to 200,000 distinct CDR3 sequences, 11% detected once. This clonotype was counted at least ten times. The antigen remains unidentified. The study's findings and limits: There was reportedly significant enrichment of clones that were disease-linked in matched ankylosing spondylitis synovial fluid. Researchers report that disease-linked clones proved CD8+ and relatively rare in peripheral blood.

Sequenced: blood, either unsorted or a sorted T cell fraction (not recorded which). The receptor was isolated from a male donor with ankylosing spondylitis or in good health (not recorded which).

The CDR3 region is CASSRDRVYGYTF. The DNA of the CDR3 is TGTGCCAGCAGCCGTGACAGGGTTTATGGCTACACCTTC. The chain links TRBV6-6 to TRBJ1-2; 7 bases are a match to TRBD1. This CDR3 is built from 13 residues. V shed 6 bases and J 5 bases; nucleotides not matched to a gene: 6. Germline V gene sequence: CDR1 MNHNY, CDR2 SVGAGI (reference sequence).